This T cell receptor beta chain emerged from a study of T cells in Graves' hyperthyroidism and ophthalmopathy (dated by TCRdb to the late 2010s). As for the study more broadly: Peripheral blood samples were taken at the time of initial diagnosis, prior to any treatment. TCR V-J signatures able to tell the groups apart were searched for in a discovery cohort of 90 to 100 patients, of whom around 42 had Graves' ophthalmopathy and roughly 57 had stable Graves' hyperthyroidism. Whether ophthalmopathy could be predicted prospectively was tested in an independent validation cohort made up of some 20 hyperthyroidism patients plus 17 patients who later progressed to ophthalmopathy. For training and testing, the 100 or so patients in the discovery cohort were randomly divided in a 7:3 ratio. In about 6 Graves' hyperthyroidism patients, the study also compared T-cell repertoires from thyroid tissue with T-cell repertoires from blood. Once sampling was done, hyperthyroidism patients were given methimazole at a starting dose of 30 mg daily, whereas ophthalmopathy patients were given high-dose intravenous methylprednisolone. The paper describes TCR Vbeta CDR3 sequencing of 120 to 150 peripheral blood samples, made up of 43 ophthalmopathy patients, some 80 hyperthyroidism patients and some 17 progressor patients.

Graves' hyperthyroidism was defined as stable when no progression to ophthalmopathy occurred over 18 months of follow-up. Hyperthyroidism patients were newly diagnosed, with disease duration under 2 months, and aged 18 to 65 years. The study excluded patients with uncontrolled infections, other autoimmune diseases, pregnancy or lactation. Diagnoses relied on clinical symptoms, serum thyroxine and TRAb, thyroid ultrasound and orbital computed tomography. PBMCs were separated from roughly 10 ml of fresh peripheral blood using Ficoll-Paque density gradient centrifugation. Total RNA was extracted using Trizol reagent, and RNA quality was assessed on an Agilent 2100 Bioanalyzer. This clonotype has ten or more counts. Its antigen remains undetermined. Within one base of it there is no much larger clone, and no base qualities were kept. The germline V end is reduced by 7 bases and the J end by 2 bases; junction bases left unmatched: 13. CDR1 and CDR2, looked up from the germline V gene, are SNHLY and FYNNEI. Reading from cysteine to phenylalanine, the CDR3 counts 16 amino acids. Here the CDR3 DNA is all that survives: 48 bases in frame from base 1.

Amplification of TCR beta CDR3 regions was carried out from RNA transcripts. The TCR CDR3 was subjected to a first round of RT-PCR using the HTBI primer set and the Qiagen OneStep RT-PCR kit. Libraries were constructed in a second round of multiplex PCR, after which size selection and purification were carried out. Sequencing of the libraries was done on an Illumina HiSeq2000 using paired-end 100 bp reads. The source study handled its data this way. SOAPnuke was used to process the raw data, throwing out any read that contained adapters or uncalled bases, had a mean Phred below 15, or lacked an exact constant-primer or identifier match. COPE v1.2.5 was used to merge high-quality paired reads, and clonotypes were defined as unique nucleotide sequences. Clonotypes were aligned to IMGT TRBV, TRBD and TRBJ reference segments using MiTCR v1.1. Only V-J combinations with frequency above 0.0001, covering 99.2% of repertoires, were analysed. A TCS score was defined as the ratio of F50 (clonal expansion) to E x V (chaos), with BLOSUM62-based TCRdist applied between CDR3 peptides within each V-J. Welch's t-statistics and random forest reduced fewer than 600 V-J features to under 15, which were used in a naive Bayes classifier (R e1071). TCRdb reworked the public reads: Q25 trimming with fastp, MiXCR clone assembly, productive beta chains retained. Records with the same CDR3 protein are collapsed into one entry carrying the most frequent genes and DNA. TCRdb, not the original authors, processed these V and J calls. The sample table shows approximately 630,000 distinct CDR3 sequences, and roughly 15% are seen once. The leading ten clones occupy around 3.9% of the sample.

Overall results and qualifications from the work: No statistical method was used to fix the sample size in advance, and group allocation was not hidden from the investigators. In cross-validation, a model built on a 13 V-J signature told ophthalmopathy apart from stable hyperthyroidism with about 90% sensitivity and roughly 81% specificity, and in testing the same model reached 80%/75%. In validation, progression to ophthalmopathy was predicted by the model with 70.59% sensitivity and nearly 75% specificity, a median of about 6.4 months before onset. Most expanded thyroid clonotypes (frequency above 0.001) were also detected in blood, a finding suggesting that blood repertoires may reflect thyroid immune responses.

The sequence joins TRBV2 to TRBJ2-7, with 8 bases aligning to TRBD2. The sequence came from a woman in her 30s with Graves' hyperthyroidism. The sequenced material came from blood. The CDR3 in this case is CASKREGWEGTYEQYF. Here is the DNA: TGTGCCAGCAAACGGGAGGGGTGGGAGGGCACCTACGAGCAGTACTTC. The CDR3 plus the reference TRBV2 and TRBJ2-7 genes for the other parts give the full variable domain: EPEVTQTPSHQVTQMGQEVILRCVPISNHLYFYWYRQILGQKVEFLVSFYNNEISEKSEIFDDQFSVERPDGSNFTLKIRSTKLEDSAMYFCASKREGWEGTYEQYFGPGTRLTVT.